The present entry profiles one T cell receptor beta chain with its context. Its specificity is not known. In each sample, 10^5 or so TCR templates were assayed. TCRdb's table, derived via immunoSEQ multiplex PCR, lists solely in-frame clones and lacks some. The sample shows about 91,000 clones, under 95% of them seen only once. This sample stems from a study of siplizumab effects on memory and regulatory T cells. General study results and limits: With siplizumab, Treg-derived clones averaged roughly 62% of mappable alloreactive CD4+ clones, versus roughly 27% in controls. Proliferating siplizumab-culture Treg suppressive function went unconfirmed.

Trimming took 5 bases from V and 1 from J; bases not matched to a gene: 9. The CDR3 loop spans 16 amino acids. Looked up from germline, CDR1 is PRHDT and CDR2 is FYEKMQ (reference sequence). This clonotype was sampled from a human donor in good health. The source material was CD8+ T cells sorted from blood. V gene TRBV13 combines with J gene TRBJ2-7; 9 nucleotides line up with TRBD1. The CDR3, as DNA: TGTGCCAGCAGCCGGAGTCCGGGACAGGGTTCCTACGAGCAGTACTTC. This gives the protein CASSRSPGQGSYEQYF.